A selection of T cell receptor beta chains follows, all from one sample in a study of spatial heterogeneity in lung cancer. Using its own MiXCR run on the 5' RACE reads, TCRdb lists one record per CDR3 protein. The sample holds tens of thousands of distinct CDR3 sequences, around 7.2% seen once. Sequenced here: PBMCs, sampled at surgery. These TCRs come from a male donor with early-stage non-small cell lung cancer. The CDR3 runs from the conserved cysteine through the conserved F or W.

j_call: TRBJ2-2; v_call: TRBV6-2/TRBV6-3; cdr3_aa: CASIGALPGELFF
j_call: TRBJ2-3; v_call: TRBV19; cdr3_aa: CASRGTSFADTQYF
j_call: TRBJ1-5; v_call: TRBV29-1; cdr3_aa: CSVAGNGDQPQHF
j_call: TRBJ1-2; v_call: TRBV27; cdr3_aa: CASSPGHQWGYTF
j_call: TRBJ2-5; v_call: TRBV7-7; cdr3_aa: CASSPEGLVETQYF
j_call: TRBJ2-7; v_call: TRBV7-9; cdr3_aa: CASSFTGTGASYEQYF
j_call: TRBJ2-2; v_call: TRBV7-9; cdr3_aa: CASSLARTGELFF
j_call: TRBJ2-3; v_call: TRBV29-1; cdr3_aa: CSVGGLGTDTQYF
j_call: TRBJ2-5; v_call: TRBV29-1; cdr3_aa: CSVQEYQETQYF
j_call: TRBJ1-2; v_call: TRBV6-2/TRBV6-3; cdr3_aa: CASSYDRGGGYTF
j_call: TRBJ1-1; v_call: TRBV12-3/TRBV12-4; cdr3_aa: CASSLALSNWGTEAFF
j_call: TRBJ2-6; v_call: TRBV7-8; cdr3_aa: CASSATGFLSGANVLTF
j_call: TRBJ2-3; v_call: TRBV12-3/TRBV12-4; cdr3_aa: CASSSPPGTGGTDTQYF
j_call: TRBJ2-3; v_call: TRBV6-2/TRBV6-3; cdr3_aa: CASSNPGLAVRDTQYF
j_call: TRBJ1-1; v_call: TRBV7-9; cdr3_aa: CASSPGQGGTEAFF
j_call: TRBJ1-3; v_call: TRBV6-5; cdr3_aa: CASSYQSGNTIYF
j_call: TRBJ1-4; v_call: TRBV20-1; cdr3_aa: CSARDSRGRGEKLFF
j_call: TRBJ1-3; v_call: TRBV6-5; cdr3_aa: CASSYSSDSGNTIYF
j_call: TRBJ2-1; v_call: TRBV9; cdr3_aa: CASSVEGSSSYNEQFF
j_call: TRBJ1-5; v_call: TRBV6-5; cdr3_aa: CASKPRGGDSNQPQHF
j_call: TRBJ1-6; v_call: TRBV20-1; cdr3_aa: CSANLGQRHSPLHF
j_call: TRBJ2-3; v_call: TRBV7-7; cdr3_aa: CASSPGTPTDTQYF
j_call: TRBJ2-1; v_call: TRBV7-3; cdr3_aa: CASSQGLRTSSEQFF
j_call: TRBJ1-4; v_call: TRBV6-5; cdr3_aa: CASSYLGAGEKLFF
j_call: TRBJ2-1; v_call: TRBV7-2; cdr3_aa: CASSLRLGEYNEQFF
j_call: TRBJ2-7; v_call: TRBV20-1; cdr3_aa: CSARNVGGYEQYF
j_call: TRBJ1-4; v_call: TRBV5-6; cdr3_aa: CASRDRGVREKLFF
j_call: TRBJ2-1; v_call: TRBV25-1; cdr3_aa: CASTRTGGNEQFF
j_call: TRBJ1-1; v_call: TRBV7-8; cdr3_aa: CASSLELNTEAFF
j_call: TRBJ1-6; v_call: TRBV5-4; cdr3_aa: CASSLWTGNNSPLHF
j_call: TRBJ1-2; v_call: TRBV9; cdr3_aa: CASSVNQGYGYTF
j_call: TRBJ2-1; v_call: TRBV24-1; cdr3_aa: CATSDHTTGSYNEQFF
j_call: TRBJ2-1; v_call: TRBV7-2; cdr3_aa: CASSLFNEQFF
j_call: TRBJ1-6; v_call: TRBV7-6; cdr3_aa: CASSTGPGNSPLHF
j_call: TRBJ2-2; v_call: TRBV7-3; cdr3_aa: CASSRTGTENTGELFF
j_call: TRBJ1-1; v_call: TRBV12-5; cdr3_aa: CASGLVGQGIQGETEAFF
j_call: TRBJ1-2; v_call: TRBV4-3; cdr3_aa: CASSQDWGRVFGGYTF
j_call: TRBJ2-3; v_call: TRBV18; cdr3_aa: CASSRSGGARTDTQYF
j_call: TRBJ1-1; v_call: TRBV18; cdr3_aa: CASSPRREGGTEAFF
j_call: TRBJ2-7; v_call: TRBV9; cdr3_aa: CASSVEASGGLEQYF
j_call: TRBJ2-2; v_call: TRBV5-4; cdr3_aa: CASSQVAGPTGELFF
j_call: TRBJ1-4; v_call: TRBV7-8; cdr3_aa: CASSTGQTREKLFF
j_call: TRBJ1-1; v_call: TRBV7-8; cdr3_aa: CASSDRVLNTEAFF
j_call: TRBJ2-5; v_call: TRBV6-5; cdr3_aa: CASGEGRHQETQYF
j_call: TRBJ2-4; v_call: TRBV11-2; cdr3_aa: CASSPTRGDIQYF
j_call: TRBJ2-2; v_call: TRBV6-5; cdr3_aa: CASSRTGVNTGELFF
j_call: TRBJ2-5; v_call: TRBV20-1; cdr3_aa: CSARDSQETQYF
j_call: TRBJ2-1; v_call: TRBV7-9; cdr3_aa: CASSSGTGKGIGSYNEQFF
j_call: TRBJ1-1; v_call: TRBV12-3/TRBV12-4; cdr3_aa: CASSLAQTGFNTEAFF
j_call: TRBJ2-3; v_call: TRBV20-1; cdr3_aa: CSARDPLSTDTQYF
j_call: TRBJ2-1; v_call: TRBV11-3; cdr3_aa: CASSSETGTSGRPNEQFF
j_call: TRBJ2-2; v_call: TRBV28; cdr3_aa: CASRLGLANTGELFF